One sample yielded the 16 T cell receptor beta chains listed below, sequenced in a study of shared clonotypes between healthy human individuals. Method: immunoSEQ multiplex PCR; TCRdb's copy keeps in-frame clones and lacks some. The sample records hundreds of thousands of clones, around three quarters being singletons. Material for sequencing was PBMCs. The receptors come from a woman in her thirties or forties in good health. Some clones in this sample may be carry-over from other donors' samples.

This chain's CDR3 is CATSAQGVAEAFF. The CDR3 nucleotides are TGTGCCACCAGCGCCCAAGGGGTTGCTGAAGCTTTCTTT. This sequence joins TRBV15 and TRBJ1-1; D perhaps matches TRBD1 (5 bases). V lost 5 bases to trimming and J lost 6 bases, with 13 bases between them. The CDR3 spans 13 residues. Germline CDR1 and CDR2: LNHNV and YYDKDF (reference sequence). Combining the CDR3 with reference TRBV15 and TRBJ1-1 gives the whole variable domain DAMVIQNPRYQVTQFGKPVTLSCSQTLNHNVMYWYQQKSSQAPKLLFHYYDKDFNNEADTPDNFQSRRPNTSFCFLDIRSPGLGDTAMYLCATSAQGVAEAFFGQGTRLTVV.

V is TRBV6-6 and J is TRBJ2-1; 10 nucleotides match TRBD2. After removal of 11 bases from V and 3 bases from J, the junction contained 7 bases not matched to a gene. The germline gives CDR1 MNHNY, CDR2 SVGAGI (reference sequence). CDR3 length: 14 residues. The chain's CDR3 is CASTGLAIYNEQFF. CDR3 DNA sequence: TGTGCCTCTACGGGACTAGCGATCTACAATGAGCAGTTCTTC.

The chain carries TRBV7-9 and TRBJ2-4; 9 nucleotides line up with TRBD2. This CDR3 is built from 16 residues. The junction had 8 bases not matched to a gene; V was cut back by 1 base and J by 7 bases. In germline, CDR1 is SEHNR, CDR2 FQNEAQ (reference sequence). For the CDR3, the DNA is TGTGCCAGCAGCTTAGGGGTAGCGGGAGATTGGAACATTCAGTACTTC. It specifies CASSLGVAGDWNIQYF.

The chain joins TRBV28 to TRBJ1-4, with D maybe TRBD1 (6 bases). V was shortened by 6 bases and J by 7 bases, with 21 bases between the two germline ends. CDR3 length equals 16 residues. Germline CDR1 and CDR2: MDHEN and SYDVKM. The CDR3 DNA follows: TGTGCCAGCAGCAGCTTATCGACTCCGGGGGCTGAAAAACTGTTTTTT. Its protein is CASSSLSTPGAEKLFF.

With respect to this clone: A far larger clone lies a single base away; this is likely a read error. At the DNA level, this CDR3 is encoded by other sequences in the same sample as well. The CDR3 coding sequence is TGTGCCAGCAGTGGATACCAAGAGACCCAGTACTTC. It is translated as CASSGYQETQYF. The genes are TRBV28 and TRBJ2-5; no definite D call. Germline V gene sequence: CDR1 MDHEN, CDR2 SYDVKM. This CDR3 is 12 amino acids long. V lost 5 bases and J 0 bases, leaving 4 bases between the germline ends.

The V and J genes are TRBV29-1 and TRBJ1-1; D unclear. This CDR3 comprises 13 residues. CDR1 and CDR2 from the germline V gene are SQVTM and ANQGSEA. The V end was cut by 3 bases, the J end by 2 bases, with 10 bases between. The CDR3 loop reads CSVEEDGNTEAFF. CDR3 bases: TGCAGCGTTGAGGAGGACGGTAACACTGAAGCTTTCTTT.

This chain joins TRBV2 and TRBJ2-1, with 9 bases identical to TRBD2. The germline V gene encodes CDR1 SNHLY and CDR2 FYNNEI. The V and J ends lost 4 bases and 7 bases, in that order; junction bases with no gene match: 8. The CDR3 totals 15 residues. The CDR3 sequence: CASSGNSGRGNEQFF. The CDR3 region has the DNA TGTGCCAGCAGTGGGAATAGCGGGAGAGGTAATGAGCAGTTCTTC.

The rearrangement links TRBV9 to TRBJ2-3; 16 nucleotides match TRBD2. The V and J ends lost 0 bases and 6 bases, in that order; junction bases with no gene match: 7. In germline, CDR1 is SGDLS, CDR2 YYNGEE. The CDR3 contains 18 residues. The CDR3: CASSVGGGLAGGADTQYF. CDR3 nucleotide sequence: TGTGCCAGCAGCGTAGGAGGGGGACTAGCGGGAGGGGCGGATACGCAGTATTTT.

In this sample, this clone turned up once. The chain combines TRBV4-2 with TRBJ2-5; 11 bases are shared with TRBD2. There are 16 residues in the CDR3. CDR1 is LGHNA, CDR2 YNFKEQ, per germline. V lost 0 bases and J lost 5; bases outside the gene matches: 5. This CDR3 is CASSQETSGSQETQYF. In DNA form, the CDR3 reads TGTGCCAGCAGCCAAGAAACTAGCGGGAGCCAGGAGACCCAGTACTTC.

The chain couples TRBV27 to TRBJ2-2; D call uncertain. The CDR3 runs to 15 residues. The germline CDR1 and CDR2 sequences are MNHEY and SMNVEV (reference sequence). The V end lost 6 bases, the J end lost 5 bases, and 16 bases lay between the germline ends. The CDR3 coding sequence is TGTGCCAGCAGAACCGGGCCCCAGGTGACCGGGGAGCTGTTTTTT. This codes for CASRTGPQVTGELFF.

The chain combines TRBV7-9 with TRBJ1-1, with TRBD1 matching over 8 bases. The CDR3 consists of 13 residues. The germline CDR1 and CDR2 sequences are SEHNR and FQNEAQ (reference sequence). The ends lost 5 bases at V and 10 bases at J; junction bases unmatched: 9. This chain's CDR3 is CASSPPGQERAFF. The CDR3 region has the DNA TGTGCCAGCAGCCCCCCGGGACAGGAGCGAGCTTTCTTT.

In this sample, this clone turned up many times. The CDR3 region is CARSSLPQHF. For the CDR3, the DNA is TGTGCCAGAAGCTCCCTGCCCCAGCATTTT. V and J are TRBV5-3 and TRBJ1-5; D call uncertain. TRBV5-3 belongs to the ORF category, with a function that is uncertain. The length of the CDR3 is 10 residues. The V end was cut by 3 bases, the J end by 9 bases, with 4 bases between.

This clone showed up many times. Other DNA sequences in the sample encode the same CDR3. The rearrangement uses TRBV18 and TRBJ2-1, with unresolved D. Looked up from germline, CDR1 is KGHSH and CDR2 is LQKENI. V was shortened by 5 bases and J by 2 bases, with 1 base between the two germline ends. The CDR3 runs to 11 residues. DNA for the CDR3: TGTGCCAGCTCAACCTACAATGAGCAGTTCTTC. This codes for CASSTYNEQFF.

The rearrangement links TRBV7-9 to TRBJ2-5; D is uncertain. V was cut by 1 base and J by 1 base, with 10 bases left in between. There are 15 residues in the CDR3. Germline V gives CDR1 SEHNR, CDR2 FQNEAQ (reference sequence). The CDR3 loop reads CASSLGGYGQETQYF. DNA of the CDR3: TGTGCCAGCAGCTTAGGCGGTTACGGCCAAGAGACCCAGTACTTC.

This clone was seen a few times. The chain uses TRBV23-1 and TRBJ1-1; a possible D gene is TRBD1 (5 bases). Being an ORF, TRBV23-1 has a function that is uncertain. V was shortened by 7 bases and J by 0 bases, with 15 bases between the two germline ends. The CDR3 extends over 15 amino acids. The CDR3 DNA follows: TGCGCCAGCACCCTGGGACGGCGAATGAACACTGAAGCTTTCTTT. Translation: CASTLGRRMNTEAFF.

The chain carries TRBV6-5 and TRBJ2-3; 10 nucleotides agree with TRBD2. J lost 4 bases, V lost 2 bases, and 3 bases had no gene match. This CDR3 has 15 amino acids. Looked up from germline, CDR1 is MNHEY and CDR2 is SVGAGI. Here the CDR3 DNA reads TGTGCCAGCAGTTACCAAGGACTAGCGGCAGATACGCAGTATTTT. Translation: CASSYQGLAADTQYF.